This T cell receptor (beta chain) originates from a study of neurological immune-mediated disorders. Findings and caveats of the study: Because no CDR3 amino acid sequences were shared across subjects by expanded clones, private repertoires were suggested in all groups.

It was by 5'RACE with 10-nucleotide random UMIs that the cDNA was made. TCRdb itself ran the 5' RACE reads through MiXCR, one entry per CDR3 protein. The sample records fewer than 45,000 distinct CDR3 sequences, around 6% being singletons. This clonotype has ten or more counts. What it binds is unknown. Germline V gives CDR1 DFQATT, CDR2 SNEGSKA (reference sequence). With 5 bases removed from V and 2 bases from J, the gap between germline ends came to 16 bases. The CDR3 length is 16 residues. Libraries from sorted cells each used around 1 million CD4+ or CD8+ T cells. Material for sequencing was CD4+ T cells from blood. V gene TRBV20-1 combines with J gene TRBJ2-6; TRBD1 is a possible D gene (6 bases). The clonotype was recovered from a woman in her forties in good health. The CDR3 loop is CSAHRVRLTGANVLTF. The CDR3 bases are TGCAGTGCTCACAGGGTTAGATTAACTGGGGCCAACGTCCTGACTTTC.